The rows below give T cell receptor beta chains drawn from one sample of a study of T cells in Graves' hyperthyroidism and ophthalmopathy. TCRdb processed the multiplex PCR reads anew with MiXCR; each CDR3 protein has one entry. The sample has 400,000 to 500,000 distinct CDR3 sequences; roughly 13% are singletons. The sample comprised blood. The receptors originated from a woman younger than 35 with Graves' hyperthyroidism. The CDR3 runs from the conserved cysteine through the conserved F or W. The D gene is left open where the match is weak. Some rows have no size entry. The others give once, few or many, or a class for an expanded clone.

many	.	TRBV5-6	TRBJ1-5	TGTGCCAGCAGCTTCGGGGGGAGCAATCAGCCCCAGCATTTT	CASSFGGSNQPQHF
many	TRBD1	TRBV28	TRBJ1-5	TGTGCCAGCACAGGGGGCGGCAATCAGCCCCAGCATTTT	CASTGGGNQPQHF
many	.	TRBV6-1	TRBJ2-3	TGTGCCAGCAGTGAAATCGGGGCCCGCACAGATACGCAGTATTTT	CASSEIGARTDTQYF
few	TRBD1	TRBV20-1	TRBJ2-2	TGCAGTGCTAGAGAACAGGGGGTTAAAGCGAACACCGGGGAGCTGTTTTTT	CSAREQGVKANTGELFF
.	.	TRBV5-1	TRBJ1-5	TGCGCCAGCAGCTTGGGCGGCCCCAATCAGCCCCAGCATTTT	CASSLGGPNQPQHF
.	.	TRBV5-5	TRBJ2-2	TGTGCCAGCAGCTTGGAGTGGGGCAACACCGGGGAGCTGTTTTTT	CASSLEWGNTGELFF
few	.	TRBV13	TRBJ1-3	TGTGCCAGCAGCTCCTTTGAAAACACCATATATTTT	CASSSFENTIYF
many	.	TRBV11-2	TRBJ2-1	TGTGCCAGCAGCTTAAAGACTTCCACTGAGCAGTTCTTC	CASSLKTSTEQFF
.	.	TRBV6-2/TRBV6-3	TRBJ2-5	TGTGCCAGCAGTTGGACACCACAAGAGACCCAGTACTTC	CASSWTPQETQYF
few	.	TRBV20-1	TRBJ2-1	TGCAGTGCTGACTCTAGCTCCTACAATGAGCAGTTCTTC	CSADSSSYNEQFF
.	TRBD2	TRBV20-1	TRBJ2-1	TGCAGTGCCAGAGCGACTAGCGGATCAAATGAGCAGTTCTTC	CSARATSGSNEQFF
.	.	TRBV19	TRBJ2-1	TGTGCCAGTACCAAAGAGAGGGGCTCCTACAATGAGCAGTTCTTC	CASTKERGSYNEQFF
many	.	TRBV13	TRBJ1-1	TGTGCCAGCAGCCTCGTTTCGGGGGGGTACACTGAAGCTTTCTTT	CASSLVSGGYTEAFF
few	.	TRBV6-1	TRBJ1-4	TGTGCCAGCAGACCCCGGGGGGGGCTAACTAATGAGAAACTGTTTTTT	CASRPRGGLTNEKLFF
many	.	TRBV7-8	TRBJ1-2	TGTGCCAGCAGCTTAAACCCACGTACCCCCCCAGGAAACTATGGCTACACCTTC	CASSLNPRTPPGNYGYTF
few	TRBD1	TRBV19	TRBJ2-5	TGTGCCAGTAGTATAAACAGGGGGACCCAAGAGACCCAGTACTTC	CASSINRGTQETQYF
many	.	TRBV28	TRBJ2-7	TGTGCCAGCAGTTTTAAGGTGGGGGAGCAGTACTTC	CASSFKVGEQYF
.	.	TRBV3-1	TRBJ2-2	TGTGCCAGCAGCCAGACGAGTCCCGGGGAGCTGTTTTTT	CASSQTSPGELFF
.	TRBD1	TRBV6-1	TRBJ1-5	TGTGCCAGCAGTGACAACCCGGGACAGGGGAGGGATCAGCCCCAGCATTTT	CASSDNPGQGRDQPQHF
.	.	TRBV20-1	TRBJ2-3	TGCAGTGCGGGGTCCGGAGGATTCACAGATACGCAGTATTTT	CSAGSGGFTDTQYF